This record covers a single TCR beta chain. Its matching antigen is unknown. There are 12 residues in the CDR3. Per the germline V gene, CDR1 is SGHRS and CDR2 is YFSETQ. Trimming took off 0 bases at V and 5 bases at J, with 6 bases between the two ends. The data are from a study of CD8+ T cells in alopecia areata. Study conclusions and caveats: Patients shared TCRs less clearly than mice did, possibly owing to HLA.

Specimens obtained from alopecia areata patients comprised lesional scalp punch biopsies and peripheral blood. Investigators isolated RNA and reverse transcribed it into cDNA to act as the sequencing template. This table comes from immunoSEQ multiplex PCR, and its TCRdb copy is limited to in-frame clones, with some not included. The table has about 12,000 clones, approximately 60% seen once. This sequence joins TRBV5-1 and TRBJ2-7; D call uncertain. The clonotype comes from a human donor with alopecia areata. Input material: skin. CDR3 in DNA: TGCGCCAGCAGCTTGGGTGTCCACGAGCAGTACTTC. Translated, it gives CASSLGVHEQYF.